This T cell receptor beta chain comes out of a study of neoadjuvant anti-PD-1 for oral cavity cancer. General study results and limits: With three patients per group, TCR findings need larger cohorts. Post-treatment tumors with larger preexisting clones showed more shrinkage.

The method was immunoSEQ multiplex PCR; TCRdb's version includes in-frame clones alone and lacks a portion of them. This sample has approximately 37,000 clones, with 30% to 40% found just once. Time point denoted: after neoadjuvant nivolumab, at surgical resection. Germline V gives CDR1 MNHEY, CDR2 SVGAGI. This CDR3 spans 11 amino acids. V dropped 8 bases and J dropped 4 bases, with 8 bases sitting between them. Note on this clone: The antigen remains undetermined.

The sample in question was tumor tissue, obtained after nivolumab (anti-PD-1) treatment. The receptor was isolated from a person aged 40 to 85 with oral cavity squamous cell carcinoma. This sequence joins TRBV6-5 and TRBJ1-1, with unresolved D. The CDR3 is CASGRSTEAFF. The CDR3 region has the DNA TGTGCCAGCGGGAGGAGCACTGAAGCTTTCTTT.